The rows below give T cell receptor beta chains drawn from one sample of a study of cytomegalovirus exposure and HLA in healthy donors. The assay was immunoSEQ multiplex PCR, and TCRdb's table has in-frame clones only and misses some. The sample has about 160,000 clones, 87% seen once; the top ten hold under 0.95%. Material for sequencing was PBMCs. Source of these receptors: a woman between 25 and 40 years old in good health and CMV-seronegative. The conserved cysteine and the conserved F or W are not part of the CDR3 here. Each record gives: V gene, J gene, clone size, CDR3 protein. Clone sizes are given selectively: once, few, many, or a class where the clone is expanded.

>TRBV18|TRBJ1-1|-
ASSPSGGTEAF
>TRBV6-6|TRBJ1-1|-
ASSPREMNTEAF
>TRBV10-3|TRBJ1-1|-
AGSRNSDTEAF
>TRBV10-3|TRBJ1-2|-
AISELSTVPT
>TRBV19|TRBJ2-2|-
ASRYSGGAVTGELF
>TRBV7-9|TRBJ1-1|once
ASSTGEEGNTEAF
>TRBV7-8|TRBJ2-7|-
ASSLIDRGEQY
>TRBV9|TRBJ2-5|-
ASSLLAGPQETQY
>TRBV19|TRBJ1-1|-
ASSTQWGGGPEAF
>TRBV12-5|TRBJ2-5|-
ASGPATGQETQY
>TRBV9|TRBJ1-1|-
ASSVAQMNTEAF
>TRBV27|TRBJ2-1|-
ASSSPNDQYNEQF
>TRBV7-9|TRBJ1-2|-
ASSLLWTGEGYT
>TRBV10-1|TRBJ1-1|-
ASSEGLVSFRGYTEAF
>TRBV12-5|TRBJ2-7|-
ASGLPGRGYEQY
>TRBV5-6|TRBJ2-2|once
ASSPPGDRGTGELF
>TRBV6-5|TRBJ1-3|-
ASSYSLFSGNTIY
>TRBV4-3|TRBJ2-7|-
ASSQDGLAGNEQY
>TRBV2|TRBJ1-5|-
ASSTGFPNQPQH